This T cell receptor (beta chain) derives from a study of T cells in Graves' hyperthyroidism and ophthalmopathy. The wider study: Staff took peripheral blood when the initial diagnosis was made, before any treatment began.

Germline CDR1 MGHDK, CDR2 SYGVNS. The CDR3 has 13 residues. Between the trimmed V and J ends, which lost 7 bases and 7 bases, there was a span of 11 bases. This clonotype was found a few times. Regions amplified from RNA transcripts were the TCR beta CDR3 regions. Using the HTBI primer set, a first-round RT-PCR was run on the TCR CDR3. Each CDR3 protein gets one entry after TCRdb re-called the multiplex PCR reads with MiXCR. Of fewer than 800,000 distinct CDR3 sequences listed, about 15% are singletons. The sequence was collected from a man younger than 35 with Graves' hyperthyroidism. The sequenced sample consisted of blood. The chain carries TRBV25-1 and TRBJ1-6; D is perhaps TRBD1 (6 bases). The chain's CDR3 is CASTGQPNSPLHF. The CDR3 DNA reads as TGTGCCAGCACGGGACAACCGAATTCACCCCTCCACTTT.